The 18 T cell receptor beta chains below were found in one sample sequenced in a study of CD8+ T cells in alopecia areata. Once RNA had been extracted, it was reverse transcribed into cDNA to act as the sequencing template. This table comes from immunoSEQ multiplex PCR, and its TCRdb copy is limited to in-frame clones, with some not included. Of hundreds of thousands of clones listed, roughly 63% were seen once; the top ten hold roughly 0.93%. Stated treatment: oral pan-JAK inhibitor, 5-10 mg twice daily. The source material was CD4+ T cells sorted from blood, sampled at approximately week 51, from a patient treated with tofacitinib. The receptors derive from a human donor with alopecia areata.

CDR3 coding DNA: TGTGCCAGCAGCTCTACGTACAAAGAGTTCTTT. Translation: CASSSTYKEFF. The chain uses TRBV6-5 and TRBJ1-1; no clear D. The CDR3 contains 11 residues. From germline, CDR1 is MNHEY and CDR2 SVGAGI. The V end lost 6 bases, the J end lost 14 bases, and 16 bases lay between the germline ends.

This clone was recorded a few times. This sequence joins TRBV5-4 and TRBJ2-7; tentatively, D is TRBD2 (6 bases). The V end was cut by 3 bases, the J end by 0 bases, with 16 bases between. Germline assignment: CDR1 SGHNT and CDR2 YYREEE (reference sequence). The CDR3 runs to 16 residues. The DNA of the CDR3 is TGTGCCAGCAGCTGGGGCGGCAGACTAGGCTCCTACGAGCAGTACTTC. Translation: CASSWGGRLGSYEQYF.

This clone has only a few counts. The chain combines TRBV6-1 with TRBJ2-7; TRBD2 aligns across 8 bases. V gave up 2 bases and J gave up 3 bases; unmatched junction bases: 9. This CDR3 is built from 16 residues. Germline V lookup: CDR1 MNHNS, CDR2 SASEGT. In DNA form, the CDR3 reads TGTGCCAGCAGTGAAAGCGGGACTAGTTCAGTCTACGAGCAGTACTTC. It encodes CASSESGTSSVYEQYF.

As for this clone: Distinct nucleotide sequences in the sample also encode this CDR3. The chain joins TRBV20-1 to TRBJ1-1; no definite D call. Between the trimmed V and J ends, which lost 3 bases and 1 base, there was a span of 3 bases. The germline gives CDR1 DFQATT, CDR2 SNEGSKA (reference sequence). This CDR3 spans 11 amino acids. For the CDR3, the DNA is TGCAGTGCTAGCGGGAACACTGAAGCTTTCTTT. This translates into CSASGNTEAFF.

The chain couples TRBV2 to TRBJ2-3, with D possibly being TRBD2 (7 bases). V was cut by 7 bases and J by 3 bases, with 20 bases left in between. The CDR3 spans 16 residues. Germline V gives CDR1 SNHLY, CDR2 FYNNEI. This CDR3 is CASTPWGGAGTDTQYF. In DNA, the CDR3 is TGTGCCAGCACCCCATGGGGGGGGGCCGGAACAGATACGCAGTATTTT. Using reference TRBV2 and TRBJ2-3 for the parts outside the CDR3, the full variable domain is EPEVTQTPSHQVTQMGQEVILRCVPISNHLYFYWYRQILGQKVEFLVSFYNNEISEKSEIFDDQFSVERPDGSNFTLKIRSTKLEDSAMYFCASTPWGGAGTDTQYFGPGTRLTVL.

The CDR3 DNA sequence: TGTGCCAGCTCAGGGCTGGGCCTGGAAAACACTGAAGCTTTCTTT. Translated, it gives CASSGLGLENTEAFF. The chain couples TRBV18 to TRBJ1-1, with no clear D. Germline loops: CDR1 KGHSH, CDR2 LQKENI. CDR3 length: 15 amino acids. Trimming removed 5 bases at V and 2 bases at J, with 15 bases between.

The V gene is TRBV14, the J gene TRBJ2-5; D remains ambiguous. In germline, CDR1 is SGHDN, CDR2 FVKESK. The CDR3 length is 13 residues. The V end lost 2 bases, the J end lost 3 bases, and 7 bases lay between the germline ends. This chain's CDR3 is CASSQIVEETQYF. The CDR3 DNA is TGTGCCAGCAGCCAAATCGTAGAAGAGACCCAGTACTTC.

The V and J genes are TRBV6-5 and TRBJ1-2, with TRBD1 matching over 8 bases. Losses at the gene ends were 2 bases for V and 4 bases for J; bases not matched to a gene: 3. CDR3 length: 14 amino acids. The germline V gene encodes CDR1 MNHEY and CDR2 SVGAGI. CDR3 residues: CASSYRDRSYGYTF. For the CDR3, the DNA is TGTGCCAGCAGTTACCGGGACAGGAGCTATGGCTACACCTTC.

This CDR3 reads CACVAGDFGSSYNEQFF. The CDR3 nucleotides read TGTGCCTGTGTTGCAGGGGATTTTGGGAGCTCCTACAATGAGCAGTTCTTC. V usage is TRBV30 and J usage is TRBJ2-1, with D possibly being TRBD1 (6 bases). The CDR3 has 17 amino acids. V was clipped by 6 bases and J by 0 bases, with 21 bases between them. Per the germline V gene, CDR1 is GTSNPN and CDR2 is SVGIG (reference sequence). Using reference TRBV30 and TRBJ2-1 for the parts outside the CDR3, the full variable domain is SQTIHQWPATLVQPVGSPLSLECTVEGTSNPNLYWYRQAAGRGLQLLFYSVGIGQISSEVPQNLSASRPQDRQFILSSKKLLLSDSGFYLCACVAGDFGSSYNEQFFGPGTRLTVL.

The gene calls are TRBV7-9 and TRBJ2-2, with 8 nucleotides matching TRBD2. The CDR3 loop spans 17 amino acids. CDR1 is SEHNR and CDR2 is FQNEAQ in the germline V gene (reference sequence). V lost 4 bases and J lost 2; bases outside the gene matches: 9. CDR3 coding DNA: TGTGCCAGCAGCTCCTCACCGGGACTAGTAAACACCGGGGAGCTGTTTTTT. This sequence encodes CASSSSPGLVNTGELFF.

To note about this clone: The sample contains more than one DNA sequence encoding this CDR3. This chain connects TRBV18 to TRBJ1-6; D is undetermined. The V end was cut by 4 bases, the J end by 8 bases, with 9 bases between. Germline V gene sequence: CDR1 KGHSH, CDR2 LQKENI. This CDR3 spans 13 amino acids. The CDR3, as DNA: TGTGCCAGCTCACAGGGTGGAGATTCACCCCTCCACTTT. It specifies CASSQGGDSPLHF.

The V and J genes are TRBV5-1 and TRBJ2-3; D gene ambiguous. Trimming left V 7 bases short and J 4 bases short, with 7 bases between. CDR1 and CDR2 (germline): SGHRS, YFSETQ. The CDR3 is made up of 11 amino acids. This CDR3 is CASDDPDTQYF. CDR3 sequence (DNA): TGCGCCAGCGACGACCCAGATACGCAGTATTTT.

In this sample, this clone turned up a few times. The V call is TRBV30, the J call TRBJ2-2; D gene ambiguous. This CDR3 has 14 residues. Trimming pared 0 bases from V and 6 bases from J, leaving 11 bases between. In germline, CDR1 is GTSNPN, CDR2 SVGIG (reference sequence). CDR3 region: CAWSVLGFSGELFF. The CDR3 nucleotides are TGTGCCTGGAGTGTACTGGGGTTCTCCGGGGAGCTGTTTTTT.

The J gene is TRBJ2-7, the V gene TRBV7-2, with 11 bases identical to TRBD1. Germline V CDR1 and CDR2: SGHTA, FQGNSA. This CDR3 has 18 amino acids. The ends lost 0 bases at V and 3 bases at J; junction bases unmatched: 10. The CDR3 DNA reads TGTGCCAGCAGCTTAGCGCAGGGAATAGGGACAGGGGGCTACGAGCAGTACTTC. Its protein is CASSLAQGIGTGGYEQYF.

This clone has just a few counts. The J gene is TRBJ1-4, the V gene TRBV6-5; no clear D gene. The CDR3 sequence is 14 residues long. Germline assignment: CDR1 MNHEY and CDR2 SVGAGI. Trimming removed 5 bases at V and 8 bases at J, with 15 bases between. CDR3 DNA: TGTGCCAGCAGTCCAGCGGTTCCCGGGGAAAAACTGTTTTTT. Translation: CASSPAVPGEKLFF.

This chain links TRBV10-3 with TRBJ2-3; unclear D gene. The CDR3 is 14 amino acids. The V end lost 3 bases, the J end lost 4 bases, and 11 bases lay between the germline ends. Per the germline V gene, CDR1 is ENHRY and CDR2 is SYGVKD. CDR3 bases: TGTGCCATCAGTGATTCCCGAGGATCAGATACGCAGTATTTT. It translates to CAISDSRGSDTQYF.

The CDR3 here is CAWSPTAGTTDTQYF. CDR3 in DNA: TGTGCCTGGAGTCCAACAGCGGGGACCACAGATACGCAGTATTTT. This rearrangement joins TRBV30 to TRBJ2-3; 7 nucleotides match TRBD2. V gave up 2 bases and J gave up 2 bases; unmatched junction bases: 7. Germline CDR1 GTSNPN, CDR2 SVGIG (reference sequence). The CDR3 covers 15 residues.

V usage is TRBV19 and J usage is TRBJ2-1; TRBD2 matches 12 bases. The CDR3 loop spans 15 amino acids. The V segment lost 6 bases and the J segment 4 bases; nucleotides outside the gene matches: 4. Germline CDR1 reads LNHDA; CDR2 reads SQIVND (reference sequence). The CDR3 DNA sequence: TGTGCCAGTAGCCCGACTAGCGGGGGATACAATGAGCAGTTCTTC. It encodes CASSPTSGGYNEQFF.